Each of the 6 T cell receptor beta chains below was sequenced from the same sample in a study of monozygotic twins with inflammatory bowel disease. TCRdb re-called the 5' RACE reads, yielding one record per CDR3 amino acid sequence without DNA. The sample data list about 160,000 distinct CDR3 sequences. The sequencing input was blood. The source is a human donor with ulcerative colitis or Crohn's disease, or a healthy co-twin of an affected twin (not recorded which).

The chain employs TRBV5-1 and TRBJ2-5; as DNA is missing, the TRBD2 call by TCRdb cannot be tested. CDR1 and CDR2 (germline): SGHRS, YFSETQ. CDR3 size: 16 residues. The CDR3 sequence is CASSLRWAGGEETQYF.

CDR3: CASSQDPAGVDEQYF. The rearrangement links TRBV4-2 to TRBJ2-7; TCRdb returns TRBD2, unconfirmable since there is no DNA. Germline CDR1 and CDR2: LGHNA and YNFKEQ. The CDR3 loop spans 15 amino acids.

The CDR3 is CSVGPRSNTGELFF. J is TRBJ2-2 and V is TRBV29-1. Looked up from germline, CDR1 is SQVTM and CDR2 is ANQGSEA. The CDR3 runs 14 residues.

The rearrangement joins TRBV11-2 to TRBJ2-1. The CDR3 is 12 amino acids. Germline loops: CDR1 SGHAT, CDR2 FQNNGV. The CDR3 sequence is CASSREHNEQFF.

The chain carries TRBV15 and TRBJ2-7; TCRdb's D call of TRBD1 is untestable without DNA. CDR3 length equals 13 residues. Germline V CDR1 and CDR2: LNHNV, YYDKDF (reference sequence). The chain's CDR3 is CATRKTGSYEQYF. Full variable domain (missing parts from reference TRBV15 and TRBJ2-7): DAMVIQNPRYQVTQFGKPVTLSCSQTLNHNVMYWYQQKSSQAPKLLFHYYDKDFNNEADTPDNFQSRRPNTSFCFLDIRSPGLGDTAMYLCATRKTGSYEQYFGPGTRLTVT.

The genes are TRBV6-5 and TRBJ2-6; TCRdb's D gene call, TRBD1, goes unchecked for lack of DNA. The CDR3 contains 18 residues. CDR1 and CDR2 from the germline V gene are MNHEY and SVGAGI. CDR3 sequence: CASRSYAGGTRGANVLTF.